A selection of T cell receptor beta chains follows, all from one sample in a study of T cells in Graves' hyperthyroidism and ophthalmopathy. Each CDR3 protein gets one entry after TCRdb re-called the multiplex PCR reads with MiXCR. In the table there are about 480,000 distinct CDR3 sequences, about 24% of which are singletons. Sequenced sample: blood. Receptors originate from a woman aged 25 to 39 with Graves' ophthalmopathy. Each CDR3 is given with its conserved first and last residue. D genes are given only for firm matches. Clone sizes are given selectively: once, few, many, or a class where the clone is expanded.

j_call v_call clone_size d_call cdr3_aa cdr3_nt
TRBJ1-1 TRBV7-6 - TRBD1 CASSLAPVVGQGARTEAFF TGTGCCAGCAGCTTAGCGCCGGTCGTAGGACAGGGGGCGCGAACTGAAGCTTTCTTT
TRBJ2-7 TRBV9 many TRBD1 CASSGGTDYEQYF TGTGCCAGCAGCGGTGGGACAGACTACGAGCAGTACTTC
TRBJ2-7 TRBV28 many - CASSPGPNREQYF TGTGCCAGCAGTCCTGGACCCAATCGGGAGCAGTACTTC
TRBJ1-2 TRBV7-9 many - CASSFSGVEGIHGYTF TGTGCCAGCAGCTTTAGCGGGGTCGAGGGAATCCATGGCTACACCTTC
TRBJ1-2 TRBV12-3/TRBV12-4 many TRBD1 CASNMGQGFNYGYTF TGTGCCAGCAATATGGGACAGGGGTTTAACTATGGCTACACCTTC
TRBJ2-7 TRBV6-1 many TRBD2 CASSPGTRTPEQYF TGTGCCAGCAGTCCCGGGACTAGAACCCCCGAGCAGTACTTC
TRBJ2-7 TRBV3-1 many - CASSQGVGGFGQYF TGTGCCAGCAGCCAAGGCGTCGGTGGTTTCGGGCAGTACTTC
TRBJ2-2 TRBV27 many - CASSWAGVTGELFF TGTGCCAGCAGTTGGGCAGGGGTCACCGGGGAGCTGTTTTTT
TRBJ1-1 TRBV30 - - CAWSGSGVTEAFF TGTGCCTGGAGTGGGTCAGGGGTAACTGAAGCTTTCTTT
TRBJ2-7 TRBV6-5 many - CASSYSSPGSYEQYF TGTGCCAGCAGTTACTCGAGCCCAGGATCCTACGAGCAGTACTTC
TRBJ1-1 TRBV6-2/TRBV6-3 many - CASSYLLLGTEAFF TGTGCCAGCAGTTACCTCCTTCTAGGAACTGAAGCTTTCTTT
TRBJ1-1 TRBV3-1 many - CASSQEGRREAFF TGTGCCAGCAGCCAAGAAGGAAGGCGTGAAGCTTTCTTT
TRBJ2-7 TRBV12-3/TRBV12-4 many TRBD1 CASSLFRLGGHEQYF TGTGCCAGCAGTTTATTCCGGTTAGGGGGCCACGAGCAGTACTTC
TRBJ1-5 TRBV10-2 - - CASSDQNQPQHF TGCGCCAGCAGTGATCAAAATCAGCCCCAGCATTTT
TRBJ1-1 TRBV12-3/TRBV12-4 many - CASSLPRGLNTEAFF TGTGCCAGCAGTCTTCCGCGCGGACTGAACACTGAAGCTTTCTTT
TRBJ2-5 TRBV29-1 many - CSVTRGQRVETQYF TGCAGCGTCACTCGGGGACAACGGGTGGAGACCCAGTACTTC
TRBJ1-5 TRBV6-1 - - CASTDIFSTQPQHF TGTGCCAGCACTGACATTTTCAGTACTCAGCCCCAGCATTTT
TRBJ1-2 TRBV29-1 - - CSARLDYGYTF TGCAGCGCCCGGTTGGACTATGGCTACACCTTC
TRBJ2-2 TRBV11-2 many TRBD2 CASSFRGDYIGELFF TGTGCCAGCAGCTTTCGGGGGGATTACATCGGGGAGCTGTTTTTT
TRBJ1-1 TRBV9 many - CASSKDRRDTEAFF TGTGCCAGCAGCAAAGACAGGCGGGATACTGAAGCTTTCTTT
TRBJ1-2 TRBV7-9 many TRBD1 CASSLSSGGEGGRYTF TGTGCCAGCAGCCTATCATCAGGGGGCGAGGGGGGTCGCTACACCTTC
TRBJ1-3 TRBV7-2 many TRBD1 CASSLVAGGGHTIYF TGTGCCAGCAGCTTAGTAGCAGGGGGCGGCCACACCATATATTTT
TRBJ1-1 TRBV11-2 - - CASSLGTTGTEAFF TGTGCCAGCAGCTTAGGGACGACCGGCACTGAAGCTTTCTTT
TRBJ1-3 TRBV11-2 - TRBD1 CASSLDLTGPRGNTIYF TGTGCCAGCAGCTTAGATCTGACAGGGCCGAGAGGAAACACCATATATTTT
TRBJ2-7 TRBV6-2/TRBV6-3 - - CASRVSLGGAYEQYF TGTGCCAGCAGGGTATCTCTGGGCGGGGCCTACGAGCAGTACTTC
TRBJ2-7 TRBV10-1 - TRBD2 CASAPSGGYEQYF TGCGCCAGCGCACCTAGCGGGGGATACGAGCAGTACTTC
TRBJ1-1 TRBV5-6 many TRBD1 CASNTRQGLNTEAFF TGTGCCAGCAATACTCGACAGGGCTTGAACACTGAAGCTTTCTTT
TRBJ2-4 TRBV6-2/TRBV6-3 - - CASSYLGWGKNIKYF TGTGCCAGCAGTTACTTGGGATGGGGCAAAAACATTAAGTACTTC
TRBJ2-3 TRBV6-2/TRBV6-3 many - CASSYPIRQYF TGTGCCAGCAGTTATCCTATTCGACAGTATTTT
TRBJ2-7 TRBV7-2 many - CAGGAYEQYF TGTGCAGGGGGGGCCTACGAGCAGTACTTC
TRBJ1-2 TRBV20-1 many TRBD1 CSAKVDRDYGYTF TGCAGTGCTAAGGTGGACAGGGATTATGGCTACACCTTC
TRBJ2-2 TRBV2 few - CASSVNWRTQLGELFF TGTGCCAGCAGTGTAAATTGGCGTACCCAGCTCGGGGAGCTGTTTTTT
TRBJ1-1 TRBV30 many - CAWSDGTSSTEAFF TGTGCCTGGAGTGACGGCACCTCGTCCACTGAAGCTTTCTTT
TRBJ1-5 TRBV27 many - CASSPAGVEGNQPQHF TGTGCCAGCAGCCCCGCAGGGGTTGAGGGCAATCAGCCCCAGCATTTT
TRBJ2-7 TRBV20-1 many - CSARGDESIGYEQYF TGCAGTGCTAGAGGGGACGAGTCCATCGGATACGAGCAGTACTTC
TRBJ2-2 TRBV7-9 many TRBD2 CASSLPGGGTGELFF TGTGCCAGCAGCTTGCCTGGCGGGGGCACCGGGGAGCTGTTTTTT
TRBJ2-7 TRBV29-1 many - CSVTTDYEQYF TGCAGCGTGACGACAGATTACGAGCAGTACTTC
TRBJ2-7 TRBV20-1 many - CSARVGSHKWEQYF TGCAGTGCTAGAGTGGGCAGCCATAAGTGGGAGCAGTACTTC
TRBJ2-5 TRBV7-2 - TRBD1 CASSPRGLQETQYF TGTGCCAGCAGCCCTAGGGGGCTACAAGAGACCCAGTACTTC
TRBJ1-1 TRBV5-1 - TRBD1 CASSKGTGTWGTEAFF TGCGCCAGCAGCAAAGGGACAGGGACGTGGGGCACTGAAGCTTTCTTT
TRBJ1-1 TRBV14 many - CASSPQEGFRTEAFF TGTGCCAGCAGCCCTCAGGAGGGGTTTCGGACTGAAGCTTTCTTT
TRBJ2-5 TRBV20-1 - - CSASRTNQETQYF TGCAGTGCTAGTAGGACCAACCAAGAGACCCAGTACTTC
TRBJ1-1 TRBV12-5 - - CASGLVGPTGNTEAFF TGTGCTAGTGGTTTGGTAGGCCCGACCGGGAACACTGAAGCTTTCTTT
TRBJ1-5 TRBV28 few TRBD1 CASSLWDRGNQPQHF TGTGCCAGCAGTTTATGGGACAGGGGCAATCAGCCCCAGCATTTT
TRBJ1-2 TRBV6-2/TRBV6-3 - - CASSRRESCTF TGTGCCAGCAGTCGACGAGAGAGCTGCACCTTC
TRBJ1-3 TRBV11-2 - TRBD1 CASSLQGVTGNAIYF TGTGCCAGCAGCCTCCAGGGGGTGACTGGAAACGCCATATATTTT
TRBJ1-1 TRBV20-1 many - CSAFTGPGTEAFF TGCAGTGCTTTCACAGGTCCGGGGACTGAAGCTTTCTTT
TRBJ2-5 TRBV29-1 - - CSVLQAGQETQYF TGCAGCGTCCTCCAGGCTGGACAAGAGACCCAGTACTTC
TRBJ1-2 TRBV7-9 many - CASSPDGYTF TGTGCCAGCAGCCCTGACGGCTACACCTTC
TRBJ2-4 TRBV6-1 few TRBD2 CASMGLAGSGAKNIQYF TGTGCCAGCATGGGACTAGCGGGGAGCGGGGCCAAAAACATTCAGTACTTC
TRBJ1-1 TRBV6-1 many - CASSGFTEAFF TGTGCCAGCAGTGGTTTCACTGAAGCTTTCTTT
TRBJ1-5 TRBV15 - - CATSRVGTPQHF TGTGCCACCAGCAGAGTTGGTACGCCCCAGCATTTT
TRBJ2-4 TRBV20-1 many - CSAPLPGRAKNIQYF TGCAGTGCACCGTTACCAGGGAGGGCCAAAAACATTCAGTACTTC